Listed below are T cell receptor beta chains from one sample, sequenced in a study of technical replicates of blood from several donors. Assay used: immunoSEQ multiplex PCR; TCRdb lists only in-frame clones, some missing. Here the sample spans about 97,000 clones, approximately 96% being singletons. The source material was T cells isolated from PBMCs. Receptor source: a human donor in good health. Each CDR3 is given with its conserved first and last residue. Fields, in order: CDR3 DNA, CDR3 protein, clone size, V gene, D gene, J gene. The D gene is left open where the match is weak. Rows give clone size only sometimes, using once, few, many, or a class for an expanded clone.

TGTGCCACCACTCCCCACGGGACAGCTTACAATGAGCAGTTCTTC,CATTPHGTAYNEQFF,-,TRBV15,TRBD1,TRBJ2-1
TGTGCCAGCACCACCGACAGAGTCCAAGAGACCCAGTACTTC,CASTTDRVQETQYF,-,TRBV6-5,-,TRBJ2-5
TGTGCCAGCAGGCCCGTCTCCGGGTGGACTTCCTACGAGCAGTACTTC,CASRPVSGWTSYEQYF,-,TRBV27,-,TRBJ2-7
TGTGCCAGCAGCCAATATCGCTCTACCTACAATGAGCAGTTCTTC,CASSQYRSTYNEQFF,-,TRBV7-9,-,TRBJ2-1
TGTGCCAGCAGCCAAGCGGGAGGTTCCTACGAGCAGTACTTC,CASSQAGGSYEQYF,-,TRBV4-2,TRBD2,TRBJ2-7
TGTGCCATCAGAGAAATCACTATGAACACTGAAGCTTTCTTT,CAIREITMNTEAFF,-,TRBV10-3,-,TRBJ1-1
TGTGCCAGCAGCTTAATGTCCTTCGGGATGACCTACGAGCAGTACTTC,CASSLMSFGMTYEQYF,-,TRBV7-2,-,TRBJ2-7
TGTGCCAGCAGCCACCTGACAGGACATAGCAATCAGCCCCAGCATTTT,CASSHLTGHSNQPQHF,-,TRBV11-3,-,TRBJ1-5
TGTGCCAGCAGTTTGGGCCACTCCTACGAGCAGTACTTC,CASSLGHSYEQYF,-,TRBV2,-,TRBJ2-7
TGTGCCATCAGTGAGTCTCCAGGACAGAGCCCCGAGCAGTACTTC,CAISESPGQSPEQYF,-,TRBV10-3,-,TRBJ2-7
TGTGCCAGCAGCTTAGCGACCAGGAATCAGCCCCAGCATTTT,CASSLATRNQPQHF,-,TRBV7-9,-,TRBJ1-5
TGTGCCAGCAGCTGGACTCCTAACACCGGGGAGCTGTTTTTT,CASSWTPNTGELFF,once,TRBV7-2,-,TRBJ2-2
TGCGCCAGCGGCGGCCCTTTGGGTAGAGGCTCTTACGAGCAGTACTTC,CASGGPLGRGSYEQYF,-,TRBV4-1,-,TRBJ2-7
TGCGCCAGCAGCGAACTAACGCCTCCAAGCACAGATACGCAGTATTTT,CASSELTPPSTDTQYF,-,TRBV10-1,-,TRBJ2-3
TGTGCCAGTAGTATACCGGGGACAGGACCCTACGAGCAGTACTTC,CASSIPGTGPYEQYF,-,TRBV19,TRBD1,TRBJ2-7
TGTGCCAGCAGGGGGCCAGGAAACACCATATATTTT,CASRGPGNTIYF,-,TRBV28,-,TRBJ1-3
TGCGCCAGCAGCTTGGGACAGGGAAGAGATACGCAGTATTTT,CASSLGQGRDTQYF,-,TRBV5-1,TRBD1,TRBJ2-3
TGTGCCAGCAGTGAAGGGTGGGGGGACAGGGCCTACGAGCAGTACTTC,CASSEGWGDRAYEQYF,-,TRBV2,TRBD1,TRBJ2-7
TGTGCCAGTAGTATAGTCCCGGGACAGAAAAGCAATCAGCCCCAGCATTTT,CASSIVPGQKSNQPQHF,-,TRBV19,TRBD1,TRBJ1-5
TGTGCCAGCACCAAGACAGGGGGCAATGAGCAGTTCTTC,CASTKTGGNEQFF,once,TRBV2,TRBD1,TRBJ2-1
TGTGCCAGCAGTTTTCTAGCGGGCATCTCCTACAATGAGCAGTTCTTC,CASSFLAGISYNEQFF,-,TRBV27,TRBD2,TRBJ2-1
TGTGCCAGCAGCTTAGACGGGTGGAGCTCTGGAAACACCATATATTTT,CASSLDGWSSGNTIYF,once,TRBV7-9,-,TRBJ1-3
TGTGCCAGTAGTATAGGGGAGGGCCTGAATGAGCAGTTCTTC,CASSIGEGLNEQFF,-,TRBV19,TRBD2,TRBJ2-1
TGTGCCTGGAGTACGCGGAACACCGGGGAGCTGTTTTTT,CAWSTRNTGELFF,-,TRBV30,-,TRBJ2-2
TGTGCCAGCAGCTTGGCCTTCGGGACTCACCCCTATGGCTACACCTTC,CASSLAFGTHPYGYTF,-,TRBV5-4,-,TRBJ1-2
TGTGCCTACAGGGGGGTCAATCAGCCCCAGCATTTT,CAYRGVNQPQHF,-,TRBV30,TRBD1,TRBJ1-5
TGTGCTAGCAGCTTGGATAGGGACAGCGAGCAGTACTTC,CASSLDRDSEQYF,-,TRBV7-7,TRBD1,TRBJ2-7
TGTGCCAGCACTAGAGCGGGAGGGTATGAGACCCAGTACTTC,CASTRAGGYETQYF,-,TRBV9,TRBD2,TRBJ2-5
TGTGCCAGCAGCTCGACCTTGGGACAGGGATGGAGCACCGGGGAGCTGTTTTTT,CASSSTLGQGWSTGELFF,-,TRBV5-5,TRBD1,TRBJ2-2
TGTGCCAGCAGCTTAGCCACTAGCGGTTACAATGAGCAGTTCTTC,CASSLATSGYNEQFF,-,TRBV7-9,TRBD2,TRBJ2-1
TGTGCCAGCAGTTTCGGGGGGGGACAGCCCCAGCATTTT,CASSFGGGQPQHF,-,TRBV28,-,TRBJ1-5
TGTGCCAGCAGTTTATTTGTGCCGGGGGGCACTGAAGCTTTCTTT,CASSLFVPGGTEAFF,-,TRBV27,-,TRBJ1-1
TGTGCCAGCAGCTTGGCGGCTATGAACACTGAAGCTTTCTTT,CASSLAAMNTEAFF,-,TRBV7-6,-,TRBJ1-1
TGTGCCAGCAGCTTTATAGCGGGAGTATGGGAGAATGAGCAGTTCTTC,CASSFIAGVWENEQFF,-,TRBV7-2,TRBD2,TRBJ2-1
TGTGCCAGCAGCGTAGAGGGACTAGCGGTATACAATGAGCAGTTCTTC,CASSVEGLAVYNEQFF,-,TRBV9,TRBD2,TRBJ2-1
TGTGCCACCAGCCAGGGGACCTATGGCTACACCTTC,CATSQGTYGYTF,-,TRBV15,-,TRBJ1-2
TGTGCCAGCTGGGACAGGGCGGGTTACGAGCAGTACTTC,CASWDRAGYEQYF,-,TRBV6-5,TRBD1,TRBJ2-7
TGTGCCAGCAGCTTAGCCGCACGGGATCAGCCCCAGCATTTT,CASSLAARDQPQHF,-,TRBV7-8,-,TRBJ1-5
TGTGCCATCAGTGCCCTAGCGGGAGTAGGCCCCGGGGAGCTGTTTTTT,CAISALAGVGPGELFF,-,TRBV10-3,TRBD2,TRBJ2-2
TGTGCCAGCAGCATACATGACAGGGGGCCTAATGAAAAACTGTTTTTT,CASSIHDRGPNEKLFF,-,TRBV6-8,TRBD1,TRBJ1-4